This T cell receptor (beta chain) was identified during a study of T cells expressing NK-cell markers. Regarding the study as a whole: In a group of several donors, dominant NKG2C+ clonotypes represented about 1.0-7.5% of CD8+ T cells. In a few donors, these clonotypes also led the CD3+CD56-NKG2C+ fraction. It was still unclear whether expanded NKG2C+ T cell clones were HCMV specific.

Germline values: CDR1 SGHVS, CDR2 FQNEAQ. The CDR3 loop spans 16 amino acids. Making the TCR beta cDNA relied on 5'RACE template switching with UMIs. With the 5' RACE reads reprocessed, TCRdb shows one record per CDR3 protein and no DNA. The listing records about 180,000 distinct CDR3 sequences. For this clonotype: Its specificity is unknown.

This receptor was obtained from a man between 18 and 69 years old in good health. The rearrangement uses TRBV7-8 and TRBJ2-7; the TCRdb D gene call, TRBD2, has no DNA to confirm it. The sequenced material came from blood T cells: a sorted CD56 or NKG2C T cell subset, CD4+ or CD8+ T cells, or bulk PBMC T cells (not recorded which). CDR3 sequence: CASRRLAGKLAYEQYF.